These T cell receptor beta chains were read from a single sample in a study of cytomegalovirus exposure and HLA in healthy donors. Profiling relied on immunoSEQ multiplex PCR, and the TCRdb table lists in-frame clones only, not all of them. Of roughly 130,000 clones in the sample, 73% were seen once. The specimen sequenced was PBMCs. The receptors stem from a woman aged 40 to 50 in good health and CMV-seropositive. Both conserved end residues are part of each CDR3. A D gene is named only where the DNA matches it firmly. Size is stated for part of the rows, as once, few or many counts, or as a class when the clone is expanded.

clone size,D gene,J gene,V gene,CDR3 DNA,CDR3 protein
-,-,TRBJ2-1,TRBV7-2,TGTGCCAGCAGCTTAGCCGGGACTGCTGCCTACAATGAGCAGTTCTTC,CASSLAGTAAYNEQFF
-,TRBD2,TRBJ2-2,TRBV6-5,TGTGCCAGCAGTTTTAGCGGGGGGGGGACCGGGGAGCTGTTTTTT,CASSFSGGGTGELFF
-,TRBD1,TRBJ2-2,TRBV5-6,TGTGCCAGCAGCTTGTGGGACAGACTCAGAAAGAACACCGGGGAGCTGTTTTTT,CASSLWDRLRKNTGELFF
few,-,TRBJ1-2,TRBV6-1,TGTGCCAGTCCAGGAGGCCTTTTT,CASPGGLF
-,-,TRBJ2-7,TRBV28,TGTGCCAGCAGCTCTATGATGCGCGCCTACGAGCAGTACTTC,CASSSMMRAYEQYF
-,-,TRBJ1-2,TRBV18,TGTGCCAGCTCACCAGACCGGGCAGGGAAACCTTATGGCTACACCTTC,CASSPDRAGKPYGYTF
-,TRBD1,TRBJ1-2,TRBV5-6,TGTGCCAGCTCTACCCGACAGGGGGCCTATGGCTACACCTTC,CASSTRQGAYGYTF
-,TRBD1,TRBJ1-3,TRBV11-2,TGTGCCAGCAGCTTAGGAGGGGGCAAGGGGAACACCATATATTTT,CASSLGGGKGNTIYF
-,TRBD1,TRBJ2-7,TRBV27,TGTGCCAGCAGTCGTCCGGGACAGCCATCCTACGAGCAGTACTTC,CASSRPGQPSYEQYF
-,-,TRBJ1-2,TRBV5-1,TGCGCCAGCAGCTTGGGGAACGGACAGCGTGGCTACACCTTC,CASSLGNGQRGYTF